This TCR beta chain originates from a study of cytomegalovirus exposure and HLA in healthy donors. Study results and caveats: The study designated 150 to 200 TCR beta chains cytomegalovirus-associated. Cytomegalovirus status was reportedly diagnosed by the classifier with high specificity and sensitivity. Despite most TCR sequences being rare, some public TCRs occurred in many donors.

Only in-frame clones appear in the TCRdb table, and some are missing; sequencing was by immunoSEQ multiplex PCR. The sample shows around 240,000 clones, around 89% of them seen only once. V shed 3 bases, J shed 2 bases, and the junction held 7 bases outside the gene matches. This CDR3 spans 17 amino acids. Germline CDR1 reads MGHDK; CDR2 reads SYGVNS. Turning to this clone: Its cognate antigen is unknown.

The chain uses TRBV25-1 and TRBJ2-6, with TRBD1 identical over 7 bases. The material sequenced was PBMCs. The TCR was taken from a woman aged 18-29 years in good health and CMV-seronegative. The DNA for the CDR3 is TGTGCCAGCAGTGATCGTCTAGGGACAGCTGGGGCCAACGTCCTGACTTTC. Its protein is CASSDRLGTAGANVLTF.